Presented here are 4 T cell receptor beta chains from one specimen sequenced in a study of a mutant IDH1 vaccine in newly diagnosed glioma. Assay: immunoSEQ multiplex PCR; the TCRdb copy retains only in-frame clones and omits some. The table lists fewer than 85,000 clones, approximately 86% of them singletons. Stated time point: baseline, week 1 (first vaccination visit). Documented treatment: pre-vaccination baseline after standard-of-care therapy. The sample consisted of PBMCs, taken from a glioma patient treated with radiotherapy, temozolomide or both. The receptors originated from a man aged 25 to 40 with glioma.

J is TRBJ1-5 and V is TRBV11-2, with 10 bases lining up with TRBD1. CDR1 SGHAT and CDR2 FQNNGV come from the germline V gene. V shed 5 bases and J 6 bases; nucleotides not matched to a gene: 7. The CDR3 totals 15 residues. This CDR3 reads CASSPGTGDSQPQHF. As DNA, the CDR3 is TGTGCCAGCAGCCCCGGGACAGGGGATTCTCAGCCCCAGCATTTT. Complete variable domain (other parts from reference TRBV11-2 and TRBJ1-5): EAGVAQSPRYKIIEKRQSVAFWCNPISGHATLYWYQQILGQGPKLLIQFQNNGVVDDSQLPKDRFSAERLKGVDSTLKIQPAKLEDSAVYLCASSPGTGDSQPQHFGDGTRLSIL.

This chain joins TRBV16 and TRBJ1-2, with D hard to call. The CDR3 sequence is 16 residues long. Germline V gene data show CDR1 as KGHSY and CDR2 as FQNENV. Trimming pared 4 bases from V and 6 bases from J, leaving 21 bases between. The CDR3 DNA follows: TGTGCCAGCAGCCTCTATCAGCTCTCCTGGCAGAATGGCTACACCTTC. Its translation is CASSLYQLSWQNGYTF.

The chain couples TRBV10-2 to TRBJ1-5; tentative D call: TRBD1 (5 bases). Germline loops: CDR1 WSHSY, CDR2 SAAADI. The V end lost 4 bases, the J end lost 2 bases, and 6 bases lay between the germline ends. The CDR3 is made up of 13 amino acids. CDR3 coding DNA: TGCGCCAGCAGTGTACAGGGCAATCAGCCCCAGCATTTT. Its translation is CASSVQGNQPQHF.

This clone was counted once. The V gene is TRBV7-8, the J gene TRBJ2-2; 15 nucleotides align to TRBD2. CDR3 size: 19 residues. The trim removed 5 bases at V and 5 bases at J, leaving 12 bases unmatched. Germline values: CDR1 SGHVS, CDR2 FQNEAQ. This CDR3 is CASSPHGLAGGPVTGELFF. CDR3 sequence (DNA): TGTGCCAGCAGCCCGCATGGACTAGCGGGGGGGCCGGTTACCGGGGAGCTGTTTTTT.